The rows below give T cell receptor beta chains drawn from one sample of a study of OX40 agonist ivuxolimab in advanced cancers. TCRdb keeps only in-frame clones here, not all; method: immunoSEQ multiplex PCR. The profile shows around 77,000 clones, around nine tenths of them singletons. This specimen consisted of CD4+ or CD8+ T cells sorted from blood, obtained in a trial of the OX40 agonist ivuxolimab. The receptor source for this set is an adult with an advanced solid tumor such as melanoma, head and neck, liver or kidney cancer. The conserved cysteine and the conserved F or W are not part of the CDR3 here. Some rows have no size entry. The others give once, few or many, or a class for an expanded clone.

size: NA
length: 15
V: TRBV27
CDR3: ASSVRGPRGSGNTIY

size: few
length: 9
V: TRBV19
CDR3: ATSGGVEAF

size: NA
length: 13
V: TRBV4-1
CDR3: ASSQVPDGRPGYT

size: NA
length: 14
V: TRBV6-5
CDR3: ASSYGVPGLLEGYT

size: NA
length: 13
V: TRBV7-3
CDR3: ASSLITGGNNEQF

size: once
length: 13
V: TRBV7-9
CDR3: ASSLWDRATGELF

size: NA
length: 13
V: TRBV27
CDR3: ASSSLGTFTDTQY

size: NA
length: 12
V: TRBV5-5
CDR3: ASSLTGGGGEQY

size: NA
length: 11
V: TRBV27
CDR3: ASSLNRAQPQH

size: NA
length: 13
V: TRBV11-2
CDR3: ASSLSGRDSYEQY

size: NA
length: 14
V: TRBV4-3
CDR3: ASSQGEPGTGHEQY

size: NA
length: 16
V: TRBV4-3
CDR3: ASSQDTPYAGAYNEQF

size: NA
length: 13
V: TRBV7-9
CDR3: ASSSRDRGPDTQY

size: NA
length: 13
V: TRBV4-1
CDR3: ASSQEVQGGNEQF